The next 32 T cell receptor beta chains were all read from a single sample in a study of blood T cell repertoires in COVID-19. The method was immunoSEQ multiplex PCR; TCRdb's version includes in-frame clones alone and lacks a portion of them. The sample includes 240,000 or so clones, around 88% seen only once; the top ten take about 3.5%. The source material was PBMCs or T cells enriched from blood (not recorded which). These receptors originate from a woman in her 40s with acute COVID-19.

This chain links TRBV30 with TRBJ1-1; the D is unclear. V lost 4 bases, J lost 1 base, and 10 bases lay in between. Germline lookup yields CDR1 GTSNPN and CDR2 SVGIG (reference sequence). CDR3 length equals 13 residues. DNA for the CDR3: TGTGCCTGGACCTTCGATAGGAACACTGAAGCTTTCTTT. Translating gives CAWTFDRNTEAFF.

This clone was seen just once. The CDR3 is CAMRSGREDNEQFF. CDR3 DNA sequence: TGTGCCATGCGATCGGGGAGGGAAGACAATGAGCAGTTCTTC. The chain carries TRBV10-3 and TRBJ2-1; 7 bases map to TRBD2. The CDR3 length is 14 residues. Germline CDR1 is ENHRY and CDR2 is SYGVKD. The V gene end was trimmed by 9 bases and the J gene end by 5 bases; junction bases not matched to a gene: 10.

The chain carries TRBV19 and TRBJ2-2, with 10 bases lining up with TRBD1. The length of the CDR3 is 14 residues. Germline lookup yields CDR1 LNHDA and CDR2 SQIVND (reference sequence). Germline trimming cut 6 bases from V and 5 bases from J; bases unmatched to any gene: 3. The CDR3 coding sequence is TGTGCCAGTAGCGACAGGGGGCAGACCGGGGAGCTGTTTTTT. As protein: CASSDRGQTGELFF.

This clone appeared once. This rearrangement joins TRBV7-6 to TRBJ2-2; D uncertain. The CDR3 is made up of 12 amino acids. Germline V gene sequence: CDR1 SGHVS, CDR2 FNYEAQ. V was trimmed by 7 bases and J by 6 bases, leaving 9 bases between them. CDR3 nucleotides: TGTGCCAGCAACCCCAGGTCCGGGGAGCTGTTTTTT. The encoded protein is CASNPRSGELFF. Full variable domain (missing parts from reference TRBV7-6 and TRBJ2-2): GAGVSQSPRYKVTKRGQDVALRCDPISGHVSLYWYRQALGQGPEFLTYFNYEAQQDKSGLPNDRFSAERPEGSISTLTIQRTEQRDSAMYRCASNPRSGELFFGEGSRLTVL.

This clone was detected once. As DNA, the CDR3 is TGTGCCAGCAGTTTATCACCCGGGGACTACAATGAGCAGTTCTTC. It specifies CASSLSPGDYNEQFF. V is TRBV27 and J is TRBJ2-1, with D tentatively TRBD2 (5 bases). CDR3 length: 15 residues. Germline CDR1 reads MNHEY; CDR2 reads SMNVEV (reference sequence). V was trimmed by 0 bases and J by 3 bases, leaving 9 bases between them.

J is TRBJ2-5 and V is TRBV5-1; D gene unclear. Per the germline V gene, CDR1 is SGHRS and CDR2 is YFSETQ. CDR3 length equals 13 residues. The ends were cut back, 0 bases at V and 4 bases at J, with 7 bases in the middle. The CDR3 DNA is TGCGCCAGCAGCTTGGGGTCCGGAGAGACCCAGTACTTC. Its translation: CASSLGSGETQYF.

In DNA, the CDR3 is TGTGCCAGTAGTATAGCCTTGACTTCCTACGAGCAGTACTTC. This codes for CASSIALTSYEQYF. The chain carries TRBV19 and TRBJ2-7; no clear D gene. V lost 1 base and J 1 base, leaving 8 bases between the germline ends. Germline values: CDR1 LNHDA, CDR2 SQIVND (reference sequence). This CDR3 comprises 14 residues.

This clone was observed a handful of times. The chain recombines TRBV27 with TRBJ1-2; 7 positions agree with TRBD1. V lost 6 bases to trimming and J lost 3 bases; unmatched junction nucleotides: 1. Germline V lookup: CDR1 MNHEY, CDR2 SMNVEV (reference sequence). The CDR3 runs to 12 residues. CDR3 DNA sequence: TGTGCCAGCAGCGACAGGGACTATGGCTACACCTTC. Its translation is CASSDRDYGYTF.

This clone came up a few times. The rearrangement joins TRBV5-4 to TRBJ2-1; D might be TRBD1 (5 bases). The CDR3 has 15 amino acids. The V end lost 0 bases, the J end lost 7 bases, and 14 bases lay between the germline ends. Per the germline V gene, CDR1 is SGHNT and CDR2 is YYREEE (reference sequence). The CDR3 loop is CASSLGGLSRNEQFF. In DNA form, the CDR3 reads TGTGCCAGCAGCTTGGGGGGCCTGAGCAGGAATGAGCAGTTCTTC.

In its sample, this clone was seen once. The V call is TRBV3-1 (or the pseudogene TRBV3-2), the J call TRBJ1-3; 11 bases match TRBD1. The CDR3 consists of 15 residues. Germline values: CDR1 LGHDT, CDR2 YNNKEL (reference sequence). Trimming removed 6 bases from V and 7 bases from J; junction bases left unmatched: 8. DNA of the CDR3: TGTGCCAGCAGTCAATCCGGGGACAGGGGGAACACCATATATTTT. Its protein is CASSQSGDRGNTIYF.

J is TRBJ2-2 and V is TRBV2; 8 nucleotides align to TRBD2. Per germline, CDR1 SNHLY and CDR2 FYNNEI. With V trimmed by 6 bases and J by 6 bases, 6 bases remained unmatched. The CDR3 has 14 residues. CDR3 amino acids: CASRGLVGAGELFF. For the CDR3, the DNA is TGTGCCAGCAGGGGACTAGTCGGGGCCGGGGAGCTGTTTTTT.

A few counts support this clone. The rearrangement links TRBV7-9 to TRBJ2-1; 8 bases fit TRBD2. Germline loops: CDR1 SEHNR, CDR2 FQNEAQ (reference sequence). This CDR3 has 17 residues. The V segment lost 3 bases and the J segment 8 bases; nucleotides outside the gene matches: 15. The CDR3 reads CASSFPTAGTRIYEQFF. In DNA, the CDR3 is TGTGCCAGCAGCTTCCCCACCGCCGGGACTAGAATCTATGAGCAGTTCTTC.

The chain is built from TRBV20-1 and TRBJ2-7, with D perhaps TRBD2 (6 bases). Trimming shortened V by 3 bases and J by 2 bases, and 14 bases separated the two germline ends. The CDR3 consists of 14 residues. From germline, CDR1 is DFQATT and CDR2 SNEGSKA (reference sequence). As DNA, the CDR3 is TGCAGTGCTAGTTCCGGGACTGGAACCTACGAGCAGTACTTC. Amino acids: CSASSGTGTYEQYF.

This chain connects TRBV7-8 to TRBJ2-5, with TRBD2 matching over 8 bases. The CDR3 spans 15 residues. Germline V gene data show CDR1 as SGHVS and CDR2 as FQNEAQ. The V and J ends lost 1 base and 5 bases, in that order; junction bases with no gene match: 6. The CDR3, as DNA: TGTGCCAGCAGCTTAGTTACGGGAGGGCTCGAGACCCAGTACTTC. Translated: CASSLVTGGLETQYF.

This clone was found once. This chain joins TRBV18 and TRBJ1-3; D is possibly TRBD1 (6 bases). V was trimmed by 3 bases and J by 2 bases, leaving 14 bases between them. CDR1 and CDR2 from the germline V gene are KGHSH and LQKENI. The CDR3 has 16 residues. The DNA of the CDR3 is TGTGCCAGCTCACCGGGAACAGGGATTACTGGAAACACCATATATTTT. This gives the protein CASSPGTGITGNTIYF.

The V gene is TRBV2, the J gene TRBJ2-1, with D unclear. CDR3 size: 13 residues. Germline V gives CDR1 SNHLY, CDR2 FYNNEI. V lost 3 bases, J lost 8 bases, and 11 bases lay in between. The CDR3 DNA reads TGTGCCAGCAGTGAGACGGGTCCCCATGAGCAGTTCTTC. Protein: CASSETGPHEQFF.

V gene TRBV25-1 combines with J gene TRBJ2-1, with 8 bases fitting TRBD1. The CDR3 length is 16 residues. V trimming: 4 bases; J trimming: 3 bases; junction bases outside the gene matches: 8. Germline V gene lookup returns CDR1 MGHDK and CDR2 SYGVNS. Here the CDR3 reads CASSALDRAIYNEQFF. CDR3 DNA: TGTGCCAGCAGTGCCCTGGACAGGGCGATCTACAATGAGCAGTTCTTC.

The CDR3 bases are TGTGCCAGTAGTATCACGGGACAGAACACTGAAGCTTTCTTT. It translates to CASSITGQNTEAFF. The chain is built from TRBV19 and TRBJ1-1; D perhaps matches TRBD1 (6 bases). The CDR3 is 14 amino acids. CDR1 is LNHDA, CDR2 SQIVND, per germline (reference sequence). The V and J ends lost 3 bases and 1 base respectively, with 9 bases between them. Combining the CDR3 with reference TRBV19 and TRBJ1-1 gives the whole variable domain DGGITQSPKYLFRKEGQNVTLSCEQNLNHDAMYWYRQDPGQGLRLIYYSQIVNDFQKGDIAEGYSVSREKKESFPLTVTSAQKNPTAFYLCASSITGQNTEAFFGQGTRLTVV.

The gene calls are TRBV7-2 and TRBJ2-7; 11 nucleotides align to TRBD2. The CDR3 totals 14 residues. Germline V gene lookup returns CDR1 SGHTA and CDR2 FQGNSA. Trimming took 2 bases from V and 4 from J; bases not matched to a gene: 1. CDR3 protein: CASSLTSGSYEQYF. CDR3 DNA sequence: TGTGCCAGCAGCTTAACTAGCGGGAGTTACGAGCAGTACTTC.

The chain recombines TRBV27 with TRBJ1-4, with TRBD1 as a possible D gene (5 bases). The germline CDR1 and CDR2 sequences are MNHEY and SMNVEV (reference sequence). This CDR3 contains 16 residues. The V and J ends lost 1 base and 0 bases respectively, with 9 bases between them. For the CDR3, the DNA is TGTGCCAGCAGTTTATTGGGGCCCGCAACTAATGAAAAACTGTTTTTT. It encodes CASSLLGPATNEKLFF.

There are a few counts of this clone. The chain is built from TRBV13 and TRBJ2-7; D perhaps matches TRBD2 (6 bases). Trimming took off 0 bases at V and 5 bases at J, with 17 bases between the two ends. Germline CDR1 PRHDT, CDR2 FYEKMQ (reference sequence). The CDR3 covers 16 residues. The CDR3 sequence is CASSLGLSGDANEQYF. For the CDR3, the DNA is TGTGCCAGCAGCTTAGGGCTTAGCGGAGATGCCAACGAGCAGTACTTC.

The gene calls are TRBV24-1 and TRBJ2-1, with D tentatively TRBD2 (7 bases). V was trimmed by 8 bases and J by 4 bases, leaving 17 bases between them. The germline V gene has CDR1 KGHDR and CDR2 SFDVKD. The length of the CDR3 is 15 residues. The CDR3 bases are TGTGCCACCAACCGCCCGGGGGGCGCTTACAATGAGCAGTTCTTC. Translated: CATNRPGGAYNEQFF.

The J gene is TRBJ2-5, the V gene TRBV11-3, with D perhaps TRBD2 (5 bases). The germline V and J ends were trimmed by 1 base and 5 bases, with 11 bases remaining between them. Germline CDR1 reads SGHNT; CDR2 reads YENEEA. The CDR3 is made up of 14 amino acids. The CDR3 coding sequence is TGTGCCAGCAGCTTAGTTTCGGCTAGCGAGACCCAGTACTTC. Protein sequence: CASSLVSASETQYF.

The chain carries TRBV5-1 and TRBJ1-2; D is unresolved. CDR1 is SGHRS, CDR2 YFSETQ, per germline. CDR3 size: 14 residues. V lost 2 bases and J 0 bases, leaving 8 bases between the germline ends. The CDR3 region is CASSFAGPNYGYTF. In DNA form, the CDR3 reads TGCGCCAGCAGCTTCGCCGGTCCTAACTATGGCTACACCTTC.

This chain uses TRBV19 with TRBJ1-4; D is undetermined. The CDR3 is 13 residues long. Germline CDR1 is LNHDA and CDR2 is SQIVND (reference sequence). The V gene lost 2 bases and the J gene lost 8 bases, with 9 bases spanning the gap. Here the CDR3 reads CASSISTVEKLFF. For the CDR3, the DNA is TGTGCCAGTAGTATATCCACAGTAGAAAAACTGTTTTTT.

This clone came up many times. V usage is TRBV5-1 and J usage is TRBJ2-5, with a possible D match to TRBD1 (6 bases). The CDR3 covers 13 residues. The V gene's germline CDR1 is SGHRS and CDR2 YFSETQ. Trimming took off 1 base at V and 4 bases at J, with 8 bases between the two ends. CDR3 protein: CASSLQGGETQYF. The CDR3 DNA follows: TGCGCCAGCAGCTTGCAAGGGGGAGAGACCCAGTACTTC.

The chain joins TRBV5-1 to TRBJ2-2; maybe TRBD2 (5 bases). Looked up from germline, CDR1 is SGHRS and CDR2 is YFSETQ. This CDR3 is 14 amino acids long. Trimming took 6 bases from V and 1 from J, leaving 10 bases between them. Here the CDR3 reads CASIAGGNTGELFF. DNA for the CDR3: TGCGCCAGCATTGCGGGCGGGAACACCGGGGAGCTGTTTTTT.

The gene calls are TRBV27 and TRBJ2-3; 7 bases fit TRBD2. CDR1 and CDR2 (germline): MNHEY, SMNVEV (reference sequence). The CDR3 is 12 residues long. The CDR3 bases are TGTGGGAGCGGGGAGTTCACAGATACGCAGTATTTT. Protein sequence: CGSGEFTDTQYF.

This clone has just a few counts. The V call is TRBV19, the J call TRBJ2-1, with 13 bases identical to TRBD2. Looked up from germline, CDR1 is LNHDA and CDR2 is SQIVND (reference sequence). This CDR3 is built from 14 residues. The junction had 9 bases not matched to a gene; V was cut back by 10 bases and J by 9 bases. This CDR3 is CAISTSGRSGEQFF. In nucleotides, the CDR3 is TGTGCCATTTCGACTAGCGGGAGGAGCGGTGAGCAGTTCTTC.

The chain has TRBV7-9 and TRBJ2-7; D remains ambiguous. From germline, CDR1 is SEHNR and CDR2 FQNEAQ (reference sequence). This CDR3 has 13 amino acids. V lost 2 bases and J 3 bases, leaving 8 bases between the germline ends. CDR3 sequence (DNA): TGTGCCAGCAGCTTACAGAACCTCTACGAGCAGTACTTC. Encoded protein: CASSLQNLYEQYF.

V gene TRBV7-9 combines with J gene TRBJ1-2; 10 bases map to TRBD1. J lost 10 bases, V lost 1 base, and 12 bases had no gene match. The germline V gene has CDR1 SEHNR and CDR2 FQNEAQ (reference sequence). The CDR3 sequence is 16 residues long. The CDR3 region is CASSLGLDRGLPSYTF. CDR3 nucleotide sequence: TGTGCCAGCAGCTTAGGTCTAGACAGGGGGCTTCCCTCCTACACCTTC. The full variable domain, its missing parts supplied by reference TRBV7-9 and TRBJ1-2, is DTGVSQNPRHKITKRGQNVTFRCDPISEHNRLYWYRQTLGQGPEFLTYFQNEAQLEKSRLLSDRFSAERPKGSFSTLEIQRTEQGDSAMYLCASSLGLDRGLPSYTFGSGTRLTVV.

The J gene is TRBJ2-7, the V gene TRBV30, with D tentatively TRBD2 (5 bases). Germline CDR1 GTSNPN, CDR2 SVGIG (reference sequence). V was cut by 3 bases and J by 3 bases, with 12 bases left in between. CDR3 length equals 13 residues. The DNA of the CDR3 is TGTGCCTGGAGGGAAGGACGGGACTACGAGCAGTACTTC. Translation: CAWREGRDYEQYF.